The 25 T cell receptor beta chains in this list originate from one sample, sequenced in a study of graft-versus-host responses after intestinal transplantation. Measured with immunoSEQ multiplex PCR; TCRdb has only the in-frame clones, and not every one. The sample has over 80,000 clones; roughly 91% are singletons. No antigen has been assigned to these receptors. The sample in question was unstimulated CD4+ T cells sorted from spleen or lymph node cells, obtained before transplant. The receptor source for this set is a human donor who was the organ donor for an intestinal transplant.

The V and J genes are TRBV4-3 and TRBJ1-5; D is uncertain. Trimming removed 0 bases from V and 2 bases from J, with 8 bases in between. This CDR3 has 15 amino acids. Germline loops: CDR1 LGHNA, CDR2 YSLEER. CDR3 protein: CASSQDLGGNQPQHF. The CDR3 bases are TGCGCCAGCAGCCAAGATCTCGGGGGCAATCAGCCCCAGCATTTT.

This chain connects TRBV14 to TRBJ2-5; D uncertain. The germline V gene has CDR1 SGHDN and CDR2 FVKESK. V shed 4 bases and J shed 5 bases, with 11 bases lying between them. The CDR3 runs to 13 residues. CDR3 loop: CASSPDLRETQYF. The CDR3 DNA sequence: TGTGCCAGCAGCCCCGATCTGAGGGAGACCCAGTACTTC. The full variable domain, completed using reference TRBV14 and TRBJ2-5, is EAGVTQFPSHSVIEKGQTVTLRCDPISGHDNLYWYRRVMGKEIKFLLHFVKESKQDESGMPNNRFLAERTGGTYSTLKVQPAELEDSGVYFCASSPDLRETQYFGPGTRLLVL.

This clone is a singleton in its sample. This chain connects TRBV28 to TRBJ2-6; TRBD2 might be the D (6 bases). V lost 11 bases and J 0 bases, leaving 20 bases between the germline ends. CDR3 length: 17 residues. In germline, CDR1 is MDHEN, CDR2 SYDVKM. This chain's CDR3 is CASGSISPSSGANVLTF. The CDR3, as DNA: TGTGCCTCCGGGAGCATCTCCCCCTCCTCTGGGGCCAACGTCCTGACTTTC.

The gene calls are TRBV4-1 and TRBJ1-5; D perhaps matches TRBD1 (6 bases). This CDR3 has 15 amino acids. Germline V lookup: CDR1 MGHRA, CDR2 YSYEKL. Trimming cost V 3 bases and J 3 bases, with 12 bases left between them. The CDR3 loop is CASSHADRSNQPQHF. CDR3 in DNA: TGCGCCAGCAGCCACGCAGACAGGTCCAATCAGCCCCAGCATTTT.

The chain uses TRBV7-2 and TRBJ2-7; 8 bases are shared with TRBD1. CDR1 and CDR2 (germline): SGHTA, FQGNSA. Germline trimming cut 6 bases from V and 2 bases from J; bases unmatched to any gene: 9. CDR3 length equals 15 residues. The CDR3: CASSYTGTGPYEQYF. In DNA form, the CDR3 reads TGTGCCAGCAGTTACACCGGGACAGGCCCCTACGAGCAGTACTTC. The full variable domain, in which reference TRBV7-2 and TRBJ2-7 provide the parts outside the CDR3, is GAGVSQSPSNKVTEKGKDVELRCDPISGHTALYWYRQSLGQGLEFLIYFQGNSAPDKSGLPSDRFSAERTGGSVSTLTIQRTQQEDSAVYLCASSYTGTGPYEQYFGPGTRLTVT.

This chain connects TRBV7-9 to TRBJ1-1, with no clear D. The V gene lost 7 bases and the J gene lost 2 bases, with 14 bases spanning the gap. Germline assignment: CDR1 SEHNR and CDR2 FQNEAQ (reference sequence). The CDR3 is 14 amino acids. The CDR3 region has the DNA TGTGCCAGCACGCTAAGGGAGAGCAACACTGAAGCTTTCTTT. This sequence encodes CASTLRESNTEAFF.

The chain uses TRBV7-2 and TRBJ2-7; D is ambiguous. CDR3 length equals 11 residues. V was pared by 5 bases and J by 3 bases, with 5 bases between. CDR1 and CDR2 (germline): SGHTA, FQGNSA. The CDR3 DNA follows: TGTGCCAGCAGCGTCTACTACGAGCAGTACTTC. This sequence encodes CASSVYYEQYF.

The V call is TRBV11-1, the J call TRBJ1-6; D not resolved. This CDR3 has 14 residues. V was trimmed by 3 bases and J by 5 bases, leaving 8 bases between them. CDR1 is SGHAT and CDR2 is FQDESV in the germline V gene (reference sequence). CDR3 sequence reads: CASSFTQNNSPLHF. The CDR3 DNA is TGTGCCAGCAGCTTTACACAGAATAATTCACCCCTCCACTTT.

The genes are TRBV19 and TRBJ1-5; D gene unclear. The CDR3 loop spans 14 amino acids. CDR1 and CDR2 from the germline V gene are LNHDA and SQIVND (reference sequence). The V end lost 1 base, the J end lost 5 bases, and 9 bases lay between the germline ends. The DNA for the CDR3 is TGTGCCAGTAGTATAGCCAGCGGGGATCAGCCCCAGCATTTT. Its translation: CASSIASGDQPQHF.

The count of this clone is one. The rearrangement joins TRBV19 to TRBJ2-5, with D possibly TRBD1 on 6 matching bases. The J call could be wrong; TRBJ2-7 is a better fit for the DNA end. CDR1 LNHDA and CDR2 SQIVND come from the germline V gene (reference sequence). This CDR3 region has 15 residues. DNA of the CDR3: TGTGCCAGTAGCCCCAGTGGGCAGGGGCACTACGAGCAGTACTTC. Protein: CASSPSGQGHYEQYF.

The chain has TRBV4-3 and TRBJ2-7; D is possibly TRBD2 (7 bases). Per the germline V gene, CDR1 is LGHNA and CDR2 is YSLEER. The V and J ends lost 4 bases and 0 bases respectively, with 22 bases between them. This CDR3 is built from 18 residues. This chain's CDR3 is CASSPSSLLGGASYEQYF. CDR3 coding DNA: TGCGCCAGCAGCCCATCATCCTTACTAGGGGGGGCCTCCTACGAGCAGTACTTC.

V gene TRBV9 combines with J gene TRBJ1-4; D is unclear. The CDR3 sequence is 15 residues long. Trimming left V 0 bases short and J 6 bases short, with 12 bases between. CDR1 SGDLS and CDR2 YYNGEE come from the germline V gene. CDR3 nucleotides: TGTGCCAGCAGCGTAGGAAGTGGTGCGTATGAAAAACTGTTTTTT. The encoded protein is CASSVGSGAYEKLFF.

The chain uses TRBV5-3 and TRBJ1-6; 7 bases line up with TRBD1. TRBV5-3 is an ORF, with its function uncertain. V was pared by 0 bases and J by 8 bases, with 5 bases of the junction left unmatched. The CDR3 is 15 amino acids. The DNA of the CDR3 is TGTGCCAGAAGCTTGGGGGGAACAGGGGATTCACCCCTCCACTTT. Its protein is CARSLGGTGDSPLHF.

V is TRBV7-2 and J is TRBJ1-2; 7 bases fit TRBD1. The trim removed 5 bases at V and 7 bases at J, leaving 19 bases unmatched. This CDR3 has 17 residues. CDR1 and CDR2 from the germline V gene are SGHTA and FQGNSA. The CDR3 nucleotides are TGTGCCAGCAGCCTCCGACAGGGCTTGGAGGAAACTAGTGGCTACACCTTC. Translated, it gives CASSLRQGLEETSGYTF.

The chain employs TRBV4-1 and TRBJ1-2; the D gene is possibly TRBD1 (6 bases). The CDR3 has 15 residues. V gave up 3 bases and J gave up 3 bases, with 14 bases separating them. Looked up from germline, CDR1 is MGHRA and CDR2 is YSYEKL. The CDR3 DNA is TGCGCCAGCAGCCATGACAGGAAGGCATACTATGGCTACACCTTC. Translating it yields CASSHDRKAYYGYTF.

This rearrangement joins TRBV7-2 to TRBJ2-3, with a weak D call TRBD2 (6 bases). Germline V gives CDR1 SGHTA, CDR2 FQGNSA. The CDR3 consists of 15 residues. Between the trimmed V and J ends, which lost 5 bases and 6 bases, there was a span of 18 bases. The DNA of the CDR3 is TGTGCCAGCAGCCGAGGAATCGGGGAGGCGGATACGCAGTATTTT. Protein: CASSRGIGEADTQYF.

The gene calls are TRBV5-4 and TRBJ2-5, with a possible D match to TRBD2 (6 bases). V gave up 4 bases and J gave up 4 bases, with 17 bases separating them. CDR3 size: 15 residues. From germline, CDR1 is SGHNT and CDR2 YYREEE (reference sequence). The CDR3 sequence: CASSARDFGGETQYF. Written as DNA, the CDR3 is TGTGCCAGCAGCGCCAGGGACTTCGGCGGAGAGACCCAGTACTTC.

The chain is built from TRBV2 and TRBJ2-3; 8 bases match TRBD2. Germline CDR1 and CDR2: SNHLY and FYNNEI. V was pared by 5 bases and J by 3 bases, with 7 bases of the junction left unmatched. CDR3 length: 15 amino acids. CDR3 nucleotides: TGTGCCAGCAGTTTACGGGGGGGCCGTACAGATACGCAGTATTTT. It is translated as CASSLRGGRTDTQYF.

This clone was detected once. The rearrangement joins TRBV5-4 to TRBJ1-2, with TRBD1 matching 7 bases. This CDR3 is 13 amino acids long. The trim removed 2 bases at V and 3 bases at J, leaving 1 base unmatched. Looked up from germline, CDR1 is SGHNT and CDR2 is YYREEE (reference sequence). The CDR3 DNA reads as TGTGCCAGCAGCTTTGACAGGGACTATGGCTACACCTTC. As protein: CASSFDRDYGYTF.

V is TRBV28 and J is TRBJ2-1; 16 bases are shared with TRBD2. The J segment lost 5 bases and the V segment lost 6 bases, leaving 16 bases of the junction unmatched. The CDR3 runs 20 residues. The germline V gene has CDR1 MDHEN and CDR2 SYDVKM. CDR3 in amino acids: CASSPRPGLAGGHLNNEQFF. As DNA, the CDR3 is TGTGCCAGCAGCCCTCGCCCGGGACTAGCGGGGGGGCATTTGAACAATGAGCAGTTCTTC.

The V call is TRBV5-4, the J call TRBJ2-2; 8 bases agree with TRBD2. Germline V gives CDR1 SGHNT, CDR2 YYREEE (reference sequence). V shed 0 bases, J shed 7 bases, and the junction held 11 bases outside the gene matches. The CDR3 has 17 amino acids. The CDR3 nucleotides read TGTGCCAGCAGCTTGGGGTTCGGGGGGGGCCTTAACGGGGAGCTGTTTTTT. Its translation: CASSLGFGGGLNGELFF.

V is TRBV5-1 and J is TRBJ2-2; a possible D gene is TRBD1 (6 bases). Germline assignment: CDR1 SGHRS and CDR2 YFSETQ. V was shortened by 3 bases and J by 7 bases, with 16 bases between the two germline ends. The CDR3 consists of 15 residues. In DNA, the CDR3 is TGCGCCAGCAGCTATCCTACAGGGCTTGACGGGGAGCTGTTTTTT. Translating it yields CASSYPTGLDGELFF.

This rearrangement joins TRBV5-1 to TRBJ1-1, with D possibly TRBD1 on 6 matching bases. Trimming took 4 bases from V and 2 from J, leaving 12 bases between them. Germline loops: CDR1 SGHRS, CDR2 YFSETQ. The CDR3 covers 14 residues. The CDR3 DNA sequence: TGCGCCAGCAGCCACGGGGGGGCAAACACTGAAGCTTTCTTT. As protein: CASSHGGANTEAFF.

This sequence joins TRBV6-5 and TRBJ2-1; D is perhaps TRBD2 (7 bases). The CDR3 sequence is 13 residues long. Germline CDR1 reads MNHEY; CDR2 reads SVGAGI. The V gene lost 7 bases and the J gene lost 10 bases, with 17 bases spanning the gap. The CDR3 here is CASTQGLGTEQFF. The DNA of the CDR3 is TGTGCCAGCACCCAAGGACTAGGGACAGAGCAGTTCTTC.

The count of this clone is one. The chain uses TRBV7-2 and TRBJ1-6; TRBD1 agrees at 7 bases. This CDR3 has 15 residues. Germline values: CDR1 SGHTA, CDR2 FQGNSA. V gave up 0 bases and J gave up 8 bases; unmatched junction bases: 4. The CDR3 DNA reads TGTGCCAGCAGCTTAGCCAGCAGGGGGGATTCACCCCTCCACTTT. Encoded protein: CASSLASRGDSPLHF.